Listed below are T cell receptor beta chains from one sample, sequenced in a study of T cells after yellow fever vaccination. TCRdb independently ran MiXCR on the 5' RACE reads; one entry per CDR3 protein. The table lists about 330,000 distinct CDR3 sequences, 7% to 10% of them singletons. Here the sequenced sample was PBMCs, taken 35 to 50 days after the first yellow fever vaccination. These receptors were taken from a man aged 18 to 30 who received the YFV17D yellow fever vaccine. Both conserved end residues are trimmed from each CDR3. Clone size appears in some rows only: once, few, many, or a class for an expanded clone.

CDR3 protein,clone size,V gene
ASSYPRSGGQYNEQF,many,TRBV6-5
ASSTLGEAF,-,TRBV6-5
ASSLIRAEGETQY,few,TRBV5-1
SVDGRGTWADTQY,-,TRBV29-1
SARDILLRDSNQPQH,-,TRBV20-1
ASIEDRGGSSYNEQF,few,TRBV28
ASSSPLRGQNTEAF,-,TRBV11-2
ASRPPGLDSATQY,few,TRBV6-1
ASSLVGDWMNTEAF,-,TRBV5-6
ASSQTGGGQQPQH,-,TRBV12-3/TRBV12-4
ASSRTSGSPSGELF,-,TRBV27
ASSLQPVVPGELF,few,TRBV7-9
ASRAGYAERTDTQY,few,TRBV5-1
ATSREGPNQPQH,few,TRBV15
ASSGRRNQPQH,few,TRBV18
ASSRSEGLAGETQY,many,TRBV7-2
ASSFPGTYEQY,few,TRBV7-9
ASSVSTQETQY,-,TRBV7-3
AATGMGTDTQY,few,TRBV30
ASSYSLVGANTGELF,-,TRBV6-5
ASSSLLGQGEKLF,few,TRBV2
ASSLVGLRELF,many,TRBV5-1
SARDRSNSPLH,-,TRBV20-1
ASSSTSGGASTGELF,few,TRBV5-4
ASSLEGSDGYT,few,TRBV5-1
ASSQARLNTGELF,few,TRBV4-1
ASSVDSSGPQH,few,TRBV9
ASSYYGAGNTEAF,-,TRBV6-2/TRBV6-3
ATRPSGSYNEQF,few,TRBV24-1
ASSQPDRFDNEQF,-,TRBV4-2
ASSLVGAPSYEQY,-,TRBV5-1
ASSSRTGGNEQF,-,TRBV5-1
ASSTGQGISQETQY,-,TRBV5-4
ASSTGQPNTEAF,-,TRBV19
ASSLWFSWGARGLGQF,-,TRBV5-4
ASNAQVSGANVLT,-,TRBV6-2/TRBV6-3
ASSLDPVGSSQAGYT,few,TRBV5-1
ATSDPMNTEAF,many,TRBV24-1
ASSTLAQAISGNQPQH,-,TRBV7-8
ASSQDGQGRRANVLT,many,TRBV4-2
ASSLPTGLPHAEAF,few,TRBV18
ASSSTFPEAF,few,TRBV19
ASSHQQSNEQF,few,TRBV7-6
ASSQSPRLAGDIYNEQF,-,TRBV4-1
SARPLGQETQY,-,TRBV20-1
ASTEWRVYNEQF,-,TRBV12-3/TRBV12-4
ASSLVTASNYGYT,few,TRBV7-2
ASSLGSAANYGYT,many,TRBV5-1
ASSPVDRFNQPQH,few,TRBV18
ASSEWSLQVPGNTIY,few,TRBV6-1
ASSFADRLYQPQH,-,TRBV12-3/TRBV12-4
ASSYSGRNTGELF,-,TRBV6-5
ASSLGDRVYT,few,TRBV7-2
ASSSGGAGNNSPLH,few,TRBV5-1
ASSYMSGGANEQF,-,TRBV6-5
ASSRDSTGEQY,-,TRBV5-1
ASSHRVPYYGYT,-,TRBV4-2
ASSFSPGRVNTEAF,few,TRBV5-6
SVYGTAPSYEQY,-,TRBV29-1